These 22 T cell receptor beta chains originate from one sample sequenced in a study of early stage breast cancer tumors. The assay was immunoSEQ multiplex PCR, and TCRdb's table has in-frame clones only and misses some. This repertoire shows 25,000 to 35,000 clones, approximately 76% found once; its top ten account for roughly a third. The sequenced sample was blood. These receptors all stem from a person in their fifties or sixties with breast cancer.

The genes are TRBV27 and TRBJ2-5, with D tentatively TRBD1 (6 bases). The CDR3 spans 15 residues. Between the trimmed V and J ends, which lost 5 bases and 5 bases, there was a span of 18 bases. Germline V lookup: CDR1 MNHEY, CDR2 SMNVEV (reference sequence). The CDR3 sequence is CASSTVEGGRETQYF. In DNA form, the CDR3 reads TGTGCCAGCAGTACCGTTGAAGGGGGTCGGGAGACCCAGTACTTC.

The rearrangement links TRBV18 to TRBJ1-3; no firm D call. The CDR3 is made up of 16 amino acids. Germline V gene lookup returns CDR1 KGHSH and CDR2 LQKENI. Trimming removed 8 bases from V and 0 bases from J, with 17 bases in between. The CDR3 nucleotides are TGTGCCAGCCCGACCCCCGACGTTTTCTCTGGAAACACCATATATTTT. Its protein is CASPTPDVFSGNTIYF.

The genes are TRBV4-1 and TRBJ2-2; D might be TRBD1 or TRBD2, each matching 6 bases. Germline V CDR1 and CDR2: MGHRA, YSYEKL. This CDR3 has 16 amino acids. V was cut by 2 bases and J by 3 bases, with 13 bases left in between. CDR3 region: CASSQWRGADTGELFF. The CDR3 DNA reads TGCGCCAGCAGCCAATGGAGGGGGGCGGACACCGGGGAGCTGTTTTTT.

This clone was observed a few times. CDR3 in amino acids: CASSFSTARGMYEQYF. The CDR3 DNA is TGTGCCAGCAGCTTTTCGACGGCCAGAGGGATGTACGAGCAGTACTTC. This chain links TRBV7-9 with TRBJ2-7; a possible D gene is TRBD2 (5 bases). Germline V lookup: CDR1 SEHNR, CDR2 FQNEAQ (reference sequence). V was clipped by 3 bases and J by 4 bases, with 19 bases between them. The CDR3 sequence is 16 residues long.

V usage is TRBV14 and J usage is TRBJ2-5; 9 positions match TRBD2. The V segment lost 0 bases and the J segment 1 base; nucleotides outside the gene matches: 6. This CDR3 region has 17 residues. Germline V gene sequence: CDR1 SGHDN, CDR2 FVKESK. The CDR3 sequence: CASSQDRLAGRQETQYF. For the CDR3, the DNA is TGTGCCAGCAGCCAAGATCGCCTAGCGGGACGCCAAGAGACCCAGTACTTC. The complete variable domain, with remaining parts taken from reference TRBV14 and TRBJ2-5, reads EAGVTQFPSHSVIEKGQTVTLRCDPISGHDNLYWYRRVMGKEIKFLLHFVKESKQDESGMPNNRFLAERTGGTYSTLKVQPAELEDSGVYFCASSQDRLAGRQETQYFGPGTRLLVL.

The CDR3 loop reads CASSIGPTSGRDTDTQYF. CDR3 nucleotide sequence: TGTGCCAGTAGTATCGGCCCGACTAGCGGGAGAGATACAGATACGCAGTATTTT. The chain couples TRBV19 to TRBJ2-3, with 12 bases fitting TRBD2. Trimming cost V 3 bases and J 3 bases; bases outside gene matches: 10. The CDR3 runs 18 residues. Germline V gene data show CDR1 as LNHDA and CDR2 as SQIVND (reference sequence).

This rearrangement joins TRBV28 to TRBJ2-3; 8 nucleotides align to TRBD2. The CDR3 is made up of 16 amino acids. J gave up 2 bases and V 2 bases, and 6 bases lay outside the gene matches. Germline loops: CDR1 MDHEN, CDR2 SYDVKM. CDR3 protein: CASSLIAGSYTDTQYF. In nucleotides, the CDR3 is TGTGCCAGCAGTTTAATAGCGGGATCGTACACAGATACGCAGTATTTT.

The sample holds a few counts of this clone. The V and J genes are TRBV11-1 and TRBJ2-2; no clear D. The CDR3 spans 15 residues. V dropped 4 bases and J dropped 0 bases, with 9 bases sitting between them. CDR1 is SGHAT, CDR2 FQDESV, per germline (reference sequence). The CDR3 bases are TGTGCCAGCAGCTACCGCAGCTCGAACACCGGGGAGCTGTTTTTT. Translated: CASSYRSSNTGELFF. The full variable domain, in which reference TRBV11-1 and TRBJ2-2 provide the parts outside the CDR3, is EAEVAQSPRYKITEKSQAVAFWCDPISGHATLYWYRQILGQGPELLVQFQDESVVDDSQLPKDRFSAERLKGVDSTLKIQPAELGDSAMYLCASSYRSSNTGELFFGEGSRLTVL.

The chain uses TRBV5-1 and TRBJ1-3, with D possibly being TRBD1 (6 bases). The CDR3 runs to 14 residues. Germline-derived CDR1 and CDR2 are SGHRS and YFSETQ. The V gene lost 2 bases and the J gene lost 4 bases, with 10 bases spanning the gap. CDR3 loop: CASSFAGAGNTIYF. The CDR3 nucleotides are TGCGCCAGCAGCTTTGCAGGGGCAGGAAACACCATATATTTT.

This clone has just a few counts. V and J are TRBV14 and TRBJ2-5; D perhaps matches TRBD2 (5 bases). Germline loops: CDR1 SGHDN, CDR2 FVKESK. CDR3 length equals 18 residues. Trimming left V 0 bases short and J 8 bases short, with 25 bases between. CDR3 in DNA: TGTGCCAGCAGCCAAGATAGCTCGGGGTTAGGAGAGCGTGACACCCAGTACTTC. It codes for CASSQDSSGLGERDTQYF.

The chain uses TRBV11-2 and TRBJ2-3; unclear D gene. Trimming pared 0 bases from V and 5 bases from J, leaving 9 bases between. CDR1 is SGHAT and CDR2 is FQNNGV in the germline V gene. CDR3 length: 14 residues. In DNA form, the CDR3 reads TGTGCCAGCAGCTTAGAACTCGCGAGAGATACGCAGTATTTT. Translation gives CASSLELARDTQYF.

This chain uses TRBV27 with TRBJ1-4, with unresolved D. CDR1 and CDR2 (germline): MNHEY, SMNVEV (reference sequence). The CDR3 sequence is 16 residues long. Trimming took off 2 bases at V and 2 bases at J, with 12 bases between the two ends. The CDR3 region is CASSLGVGSTNEKLFF. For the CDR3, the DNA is TGTGCCAGCAGTTTAGGGGTGGGGTCGACTAATGAAAAACTGTTTTTT.

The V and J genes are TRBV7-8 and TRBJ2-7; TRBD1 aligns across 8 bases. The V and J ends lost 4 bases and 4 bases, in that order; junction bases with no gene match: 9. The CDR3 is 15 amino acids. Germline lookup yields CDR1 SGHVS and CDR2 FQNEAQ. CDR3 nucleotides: TGTGCCAGCAGCTCCTCTGAGACAGGGGCGTACGAGCAGTACTTC. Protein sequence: CASSSSETGAYEQYF.

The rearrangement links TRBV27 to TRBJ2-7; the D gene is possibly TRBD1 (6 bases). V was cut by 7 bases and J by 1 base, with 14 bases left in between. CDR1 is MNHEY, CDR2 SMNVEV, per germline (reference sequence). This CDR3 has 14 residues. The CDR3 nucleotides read TGTGCCAGCAAGTATCACGGGACATCCTACGAGCAGTACTTC. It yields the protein CASKYHGTSYEQYF.

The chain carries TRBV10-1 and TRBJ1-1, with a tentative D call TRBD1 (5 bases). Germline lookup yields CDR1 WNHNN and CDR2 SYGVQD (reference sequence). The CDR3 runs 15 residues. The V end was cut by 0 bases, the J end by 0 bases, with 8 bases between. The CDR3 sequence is CASSESSRVNTEAFF. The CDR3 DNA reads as TGCGCCAGCAGTGAGTCGTCCAGGGTGAACACTGAAGCTTTCTTT.

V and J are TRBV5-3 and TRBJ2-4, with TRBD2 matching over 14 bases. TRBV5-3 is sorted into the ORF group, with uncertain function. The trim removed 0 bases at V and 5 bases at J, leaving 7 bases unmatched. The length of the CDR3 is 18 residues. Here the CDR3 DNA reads TGTGCCAGAAGCTTGGGACTAGCGGGAGGGCCGGGGGAAAACATTCAGTACTTC. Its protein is CARSLGLAGGPGENIQYF.

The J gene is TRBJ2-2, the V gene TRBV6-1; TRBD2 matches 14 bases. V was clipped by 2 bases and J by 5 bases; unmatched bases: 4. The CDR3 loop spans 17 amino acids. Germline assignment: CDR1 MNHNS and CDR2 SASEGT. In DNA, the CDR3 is TGTGCCAGCAGTGAAAGGGGGACTAGCGGGAGTACCGGGGAGCTGTTTTTT. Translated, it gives CASSERGTSGSTGELFF.

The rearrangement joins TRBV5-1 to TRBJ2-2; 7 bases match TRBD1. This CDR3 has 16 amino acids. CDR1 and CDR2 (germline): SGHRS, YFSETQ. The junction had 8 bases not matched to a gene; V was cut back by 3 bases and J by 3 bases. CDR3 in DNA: TGCGCCAGCAGCTCTGTGGTCAGGGGGTACACCGGGGAGCTGTTTTTT. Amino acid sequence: CASSSVVRGYTGELFF.

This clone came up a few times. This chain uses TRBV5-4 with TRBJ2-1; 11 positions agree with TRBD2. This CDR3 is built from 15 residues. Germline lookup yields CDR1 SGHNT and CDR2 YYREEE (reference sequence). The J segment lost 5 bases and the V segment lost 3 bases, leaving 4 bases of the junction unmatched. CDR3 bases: TGTGCCAGCAGCTCTTTAGCGGGAGGGAACAATGAGCAGTTCTTC. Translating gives CASSSLAGGNNEQFF.

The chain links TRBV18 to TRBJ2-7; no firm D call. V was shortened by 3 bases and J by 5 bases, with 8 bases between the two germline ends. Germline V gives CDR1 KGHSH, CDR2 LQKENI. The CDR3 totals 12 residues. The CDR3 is CASSPGANEQYF. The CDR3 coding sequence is TGTGCCAGCTCACCTGGAGCCAACGAGCAGTACTTC. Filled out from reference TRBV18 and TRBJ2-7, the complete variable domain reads NAGVMQNPRHLVRRRGQEARLRCSPMKGHSHVYWYRQLPEEGLKFMVYLQKENIIDESGMPKERFSAEFPKEGPSILRIQQVVRGDSAAYFCASSPGANEQYFGPGTRLTVT.

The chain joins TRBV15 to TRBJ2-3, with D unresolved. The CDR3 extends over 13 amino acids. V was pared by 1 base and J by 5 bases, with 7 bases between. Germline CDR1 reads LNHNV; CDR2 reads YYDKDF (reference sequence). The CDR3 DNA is TGTGCCACCAGCAGAGGAGATGGAGATACGCAGTATTTT. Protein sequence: CATSRGDGDTQYF.

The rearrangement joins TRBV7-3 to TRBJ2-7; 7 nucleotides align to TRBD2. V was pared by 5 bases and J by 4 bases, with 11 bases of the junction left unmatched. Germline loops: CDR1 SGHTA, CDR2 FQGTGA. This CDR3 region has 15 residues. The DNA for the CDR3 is TGTGCCAGCAGCCCCGGGATGGGGGAGGGGTACGAGCAGTACTTC. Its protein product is CASSPGMGEGYEQYF.